Listed below are T cell receptor beta chains from one sample, sequenced in a study of cytomegalovirus exposure and HLA in healthy donors. TCRdb keeps only in-frame clones here, not all; method: immunoSEQ multiplex PCR. Of about 59,000 clones listed, about 81% were seen once; the top ten hold 6.8%. What was sequenced was PBMCs. The receptors were gathered from a man aged 30 to 45 in good health and CMV-seropositive. CDR3s include the opening cysteine and the closing phenylalanine or tryptophan. D genes are given only for firm matches. Part of the rows lack a size; the others show once, few, many or a class for expanded clones.

clone size,V gene,J gene,D gene,CDR3 DNA,CDR3 protein
-,TRBV5-3,TRBJ2-7,TRBD1,TGTGCCAGAAGCCCTGACAGGGGACCCTACGAGCAGTACTTC,CARSPDRGPYEQYF
-,TRBV5-1,TRBJ2-5,-,TGCGCCAGCAGCTTGGCCTCAGCGGCCCCCCCGGAGACCCAGTACTTC,CASSLASAAPPETQYF
-,TRBV27,TRBJ1-4,-,TGTGCCAGCAGTCTAGGTCCCTCAACTAATGAAAAACTGTTTTTT,CASSLGPSTNEKLFF
-,TRBV5-6,TRBJ2-7,-,TGTGCCAGCGGACTATGGGGCCCTTCCTACGAGCAGTACTTC,CASGLWGPSYEQYF
few,TRBV2,TRBJ1-1,-,TGTGCCAGCAGCTCAGGGGAAGCTTTCTTT,CASSSGEAFF
-,TRBV7-9,TRBJ2-5,TRBD1,TGTGCCAGCACCCCGGGACAGGGGTTCTCCCAGTACTTC,CASTPGQGFSQYF
-,TRBV6-5,TRBJ1-6,TRBD1,TGTGCCAGCAGTTCCGGGACAGGGGGCATCGGTTCACCCCTCCACTTT,CASSSGTGGIGSPLHF
-,TRBV28,TRBJ2-2,-,TGTGCCAGCAGTTTACTCGCAGGGCTGACCGGGGAGCTGTTTTTT,CASSLLAGLTGELFF
-,TRBV11-2,TRBJ2-5,-,TGTGCCAGCAGCTTATTGGGGGCTCAAGAGACCCAGTACTTC,CASSLLGAQETQYF
-,TRBV7-2,TRBJ1-3,TRBD1,TGTGCCAGCAGACCACAGGGGGCGGGAAACACCATATATTTT,CASRPQGAGNTIYF
-,TRBV14,TRBJ1-1,-,TGTGCCAGCAGCCAAGAGCGGAACACTGAAGCTTTCTTT,CASSQERNTEAFF
-,TRBV5-4,TRBJ2-5,TRBD2,TGTGCCAGCAGCTCACGGGGGGTACTACAAGAGACCCAGTACTTC,CASSSRGVLQETQYF
-,TRBV28,TRBJ2-7,-,TGTGCCAGCAGTTTAGCGGGACAGCACTACGAGCAGTACTTC,CASSLAGQHYEQYF
few,TRBV2,TRBJ2-7,TRBD2,TGTGCCAGCAGTCCCGGGACTAGCGGATACGAGCAGTACTTC,CASSPGTSGYEQYF
-,TRBV30,TRBJ2-1,TRBD1,TGTGCCTGGATGCGGGACAGGGGGCCCAATGAGCAGTTCTTC,CAWMRDRGPNEQFF
few,TRBV7-9,TRBJ2-2,-,TGTGCCAGCAGCTTAGGCCTAGGCAGGGGCGCGAAAAACACCGGGGAGCTGTTTTTT,CASSLGLGRGAKNTGELFF
-,TRBV11-3,TRBJ1-1,-,TGTGCCAGCAGCTTAGACAGGTTCTCCCAAGCTTTCTTT,CASSLDRFSQAFF
-,TRBV5-5,TRBJ1-5,TRBD1,TGTGCCAGCAGCCAGGACAGGGTAGGTCAGCCCCAGCATTTT,CASSQDRVGQPQHF
-,TRBV9,TRBJ2-1,TRBD2,TGTGCCAGCAGCGTAGCGGGACTAGCTAGGGGCAATGAGCAGTTCTTC,CASSVAGLARGNEQFF
once,TRBV7-3,TRBJ1-2,-,TGTGCCAGCAGCCAGGCCCCCCTAATTTCACCGACTAACTATGGCTACACCTTC,CASSQAPLISPTNYGYTF
-,TRBV5-4,TRBJ2-5,-,TGTGCCAGCAGCTCGAAGACAACACAAGAGACCCAGTACTTC,CASSSKTTQETQYF
-,TRBV27,TRBJ1-1,-,TGTGCCAGCAGTCCAGATGGAATCGGACAGTTTTTTATGAACACTGAAGCTTTCTTT,CASSPDGIGQFFMNTEAFF
-,TRBV6-5,TRBJ1-6,TRBD1,TGTGCCAGCAGAAAAGCAGGGGGATATAATTCACCCCTCCACTTT,CASRKAGGYNSPLHF
-,TRBV4-3,TRBJ1-2,TRBD1,TGCGCCAGCAGCCAAGATAAGAGGGGGCAGGGCTATGGCTACACCTTC,CASSQDKRGQGYGYTF
-,TRBV10-3,TRBJ1-5,-,TGTGCCATCGGCGGACAGTCGGGGCAGCCCCAGCATTTT,CAIGGQSGQPQHF
-,TRBV27,TRBJ2-7,-,TGTGCCAGCAGGCAGTTGTACGAGCAGTACTTC,CASRQLYEQYF
-,TRBV21-1,TRBJ2-5,-,TGTGCCAGCAGGAGACAGGGACCCTCAAGGACCCAGTACTTC,CASRRQGPSRTQYF
few,TRBV25-1,TRBJ2-3,-,TGTGCCGGAGGGGCCGCGGATACGCAGTATTTT,CAGGAADTQYF
-,TRBV5-4,TRBJ1-3,-,TGTGCCAGCAGCTTGGGGAGCTCTGGAAACACCATATATTTT,CASSLGSSGNTIYF
-,TRBV9,TRBJ1-6,-,TGTGCCAGCAGCGTGGGGCAGGACACCGGGAATTCACCCCTCCACTTT,CASSVGQDTGNSPLHF
-,TRBV4-3,TRBJ2-7,-,TGCGCCAGCAGCCAAGATACGGCAGGTTATCAGTACGAGCAGTACTTC,CASSQDTAGYQYEQYF
-,TRBV4-2,TRBJ1-1,-,TGTGCCAGCAGCCAGCTAGAGAGGCTTCGTGCTGAAGCTTTCTTT,CASSQLERLRAEAFF
-,TRBV10-3,TRBJ2-3,TRBD2,TGTGCCATCAGACCTAGCGGGGGCCAAACCCACACAGATACGCAGTATTTT,CAIRPSGGQTHTDTQYF
few,TRBV6-6,TRBJ2-7,TRBD2,TGTGCGAGTGTAGGGGTAGCGGGGGGACGTACCTACGAGCAGTACTTC,CASVGVAGGRTYEQYF
-,TRBV5-1,TRBJ1-5,-,TGCGCCAGCACATCGTCTCGGAGTCAGCCCCAGCATTTT,CASTSSRSQPQHF
-,TRBV7-3,TRBJ2-6,TRBD1,TGTGCCAGCAGCTTGGGGACAGGGGGCGCTGGGGCCAACGTCCTGACTTTC,CASSLGTGGAGANVLTF
-,TRBV6-1,TRBJ1-2,-,TGTGCCAGCAGGCCTTCGATGGAGGGCTACACCTTC,CASRPSMEGYTF
once,TRBV27,TRBJ2-3,TRBD1,TGTGCCAGCAGTTCTCCCAGCCCCCGGGACAGGGGCGGTGACACGCAGTATTTT,CASSSPSPRDRGGDTQYF
-,TRBV4-3,TRBJ1-6,-,TGCGCCAGCAGCCAAGATGTACAGGATAATTCACCCCTCCACTTT,CASSQDVQDNSPLHF
once,TRBV6-1,TRBJ2-5,TRBD1,TGTGCCAGCCTTCAGGACAGGGGAAGAGAGACCCAGTACTTC,CASLQDRGRETQYF
-,TRBV5-4,TRBJ2-2,TRBD2,TGTGCCAGCAGCTTGGGGTTGCTAGCGGGGACCACCGGGGAGCTGTTTTTT,CASSLGLLAGTTGELFF
-,TRBV9,TRBJ2-2,TRBD1,TGTGCCAGCAGCGCGACAGGGCTGGACACCGGGGAGCTGTTTTTT,CASSATGLDTGELFF
-,TRBV10-3,TRBJ2-7,TRBD2,TGTGCCATCAGTGGTTTGGCTAGCGGGTCCTACGAGCAGTACTTC,CAISGLASGSYEQYF
once,TRBV28,TRBJ1-2,TRBD1,TGTGCCAGCAGTGGGACAGGGGGCCTTTCATCCTATGGCTACACCTTC,CASSGTGGLSSYGYTF
-,TRBV7-9,TRBJ1-2,-,TGTGCCAGCAGCTTAGAGGCGTCAGGGAAATACACCTTC,CASSLEASGKYTF
few,TRBV4-1,TRBJ1-6,-,TGCGCCAGCAGCCAACGGGGTGGATCACCCCTCCACTTT,CASSQRGGSPLHF
-,TRBV5-6,TRBJ1-6,TRBD1,TGTGCCAGCAGCTCGACAGGGGGCGCGGTAGCACCCCTCCACTTT,CASSSTGGAVAPLHF
-,TRBV5-6,TRBJ1-2,TRBD1,TGTGCCAGCAGCCCCGGACAGGGAGGGGGCTATGGCTACACCTTC,CASSPGQGGGYGYTF
few,TRBV5-1,TRBJ2-2,-,TGCGCCAGCAGCCCCCGCCGGTCCGGGGAGCTGTTTTTT,CASSPRRSGELFF
few,TRBV9,TRBJ1-4,-,TGTGCCAGCAGCGTAGCTACGGGGGCAACTAATGAAAAACTGTTTTTT,CASSVATGATNEKLFF